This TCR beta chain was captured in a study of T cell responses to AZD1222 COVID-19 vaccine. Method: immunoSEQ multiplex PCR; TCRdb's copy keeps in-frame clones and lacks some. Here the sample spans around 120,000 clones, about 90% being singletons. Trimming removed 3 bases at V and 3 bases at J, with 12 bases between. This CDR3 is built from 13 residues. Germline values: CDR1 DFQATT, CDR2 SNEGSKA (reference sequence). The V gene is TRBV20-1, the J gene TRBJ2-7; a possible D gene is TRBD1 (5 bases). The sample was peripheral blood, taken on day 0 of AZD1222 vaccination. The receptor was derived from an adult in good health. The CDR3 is CSASHDSDYEQYF. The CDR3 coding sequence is TGCAGTGCTAGTCATGACAGTGACTACGAGCAGTACTTC.